The clone carrying this TCR beta chain has only a few counts. Its antigen remains unidentified. The trim removed 2 bases at V and 4 bases at J, leaving 3 bases unmatched. The CDR3 spans 15 residues. Germline V lookup: CDR1 SGHRS, CDR2 YFSETQ. Time point defined: sample taken at primary tumor resection. Tumor, nontumor lung or frozen PBMC supplied whole RNA that was sequenced unsorted. This sample was included in a study of spatial heterogeneity in lung cancer. Study as a whole: Beta-chain sequences consistently outnumbered alpha-chain sequences in detection. Regarding the study as a whole: Expanded tumor TCRs that were ubiquitous appeared in blood more at resection than follow-up.

Every molecule of TCR cDNA had its own unique molecular identifier. Each CDR3 protein is one row after TCRdb ran MiXCR on the 5' RACE reads. The table shows tens of thousands of distinct CDR3 sequences, with 8.4% occurring only once. The TCR was taken from a female donor with early-stage non-small cell lung cancer. This sample comprised PBMCs, obtained at surgery. This chain links TRBV5-1 with TRBJ2-5, with 12 bases lining up with TRBD1. The CDR3 sequence is CASSFGTGGAETQYF. In DNA, the CDR3 is TGCGCCAGCAGCTTCGGGACAGGGGGCGCAGAGACCCAGTACTTC.